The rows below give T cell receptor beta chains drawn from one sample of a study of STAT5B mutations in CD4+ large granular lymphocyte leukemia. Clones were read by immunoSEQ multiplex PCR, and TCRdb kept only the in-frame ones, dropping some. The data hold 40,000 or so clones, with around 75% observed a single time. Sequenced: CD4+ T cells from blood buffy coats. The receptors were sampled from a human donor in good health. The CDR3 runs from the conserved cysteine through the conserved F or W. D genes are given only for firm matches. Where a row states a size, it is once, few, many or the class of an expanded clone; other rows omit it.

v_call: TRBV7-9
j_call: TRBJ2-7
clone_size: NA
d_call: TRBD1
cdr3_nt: TGTGCCAGCAGCTCTCGCCCGGGACAGGGCCCCCTCGAGCAGTACTTC
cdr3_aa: CASSSRPGQGPLEQYF

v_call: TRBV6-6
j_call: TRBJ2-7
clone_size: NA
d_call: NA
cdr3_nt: TGTGCCAGCGGCGGCTGGGCCGGGGCACTCTACGAGCAGTACTTC
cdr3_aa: CASGGWAGALYEQYF

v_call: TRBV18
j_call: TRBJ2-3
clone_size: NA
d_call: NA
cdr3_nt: TGTGCCAGCTCACTAAGGACAGTAACAGATACGCAGTATTTT
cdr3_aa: CASSLRTVTDTQYF

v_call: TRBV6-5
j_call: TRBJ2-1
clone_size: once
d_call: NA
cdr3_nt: TGTGCCAGCAGTTTCCGGGACTTGATGCTCTTC
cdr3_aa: CASSFRDLMLF

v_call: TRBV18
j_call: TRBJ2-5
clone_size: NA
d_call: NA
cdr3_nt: TGTGCCAGCTCACCATCTGGGTACCAAGAGACCCAGTACTTC
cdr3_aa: CASSPSGYQETQYF

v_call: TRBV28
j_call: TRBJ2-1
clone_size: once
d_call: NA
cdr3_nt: TGTGCCAGCAGTAAAGGGGACTATGAGCAGTTCTTC
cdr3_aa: CASSKGDYEQFF

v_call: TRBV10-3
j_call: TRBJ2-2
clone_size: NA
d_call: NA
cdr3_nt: TGTGCCATCAGTGTTCTATGGGTAGACACCGGGGAGCTGTTTTTT
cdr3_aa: CAISVLWVDTGELFF

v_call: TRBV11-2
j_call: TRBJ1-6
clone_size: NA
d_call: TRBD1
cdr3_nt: TGTGCCAGCAGCGCCGGGACAGGGGGATATTATTCTAATAATTCACCCCTCCACTTT
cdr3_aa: CASSAGTGGYYSNNSPLHF

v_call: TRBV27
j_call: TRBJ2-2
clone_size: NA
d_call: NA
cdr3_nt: TGTGCCAGTCGGATAACGCACACCGGGGAGCTGTTTTTT
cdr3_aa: CASRITHTGELFF

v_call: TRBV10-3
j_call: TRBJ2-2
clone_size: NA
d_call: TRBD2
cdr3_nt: TGTGCCATCAGTGAGCCGGGACTAGCGGGAGCGGGGGCCGGGGAGCTGTTTTTT
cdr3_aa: CAISEPGLAGAGAGELFF

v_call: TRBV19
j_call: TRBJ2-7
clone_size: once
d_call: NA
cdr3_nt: TGTGCCAGTAGTAATCCCGGGAGCTCCTACGAGCAGTACTTC
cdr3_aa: CASSNPGSSYEQYF

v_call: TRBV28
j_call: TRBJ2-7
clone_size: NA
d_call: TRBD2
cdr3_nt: TGTGCCAGCAACGGTGGGGCTAGCGGGAGGGGTGGCTACGAGCAGTACTTC
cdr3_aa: CASNGGASGRGGYEQYF

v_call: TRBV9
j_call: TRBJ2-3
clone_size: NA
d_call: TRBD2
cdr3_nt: TGTGCCAGCAGCGGGGCTAGCGGGCCCACAGATACGCAGTATTTT
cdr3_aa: CASSGASGPTDTQYF

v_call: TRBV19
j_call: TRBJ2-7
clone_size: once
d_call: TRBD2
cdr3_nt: TGTGCCAGTAGTATAGGACTAGCGGGAGGACGAAGTACCTACGAGCAGTACTTC
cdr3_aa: CASSIGLAGGRSTYEQYF

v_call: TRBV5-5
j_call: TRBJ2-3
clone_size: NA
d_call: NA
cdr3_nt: TGTGCCAGCAGCTCCTTTCATAGCACAGATACGCAGTATTTT
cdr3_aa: CASSSFHSTDTQYF

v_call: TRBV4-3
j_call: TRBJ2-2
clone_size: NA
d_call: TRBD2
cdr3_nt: TGCGCCAGCAGCCAAGTAGGTTTACCAGCGGGAGCCACCGGGGAGCTGTTTTTT
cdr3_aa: CASSQVGLPAGATGELFF

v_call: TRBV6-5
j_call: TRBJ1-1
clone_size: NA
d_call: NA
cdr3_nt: TGTGCCAGCAGTTACTCGAGTCGGGCGGCGAACACTGAAGCTTTCTTT
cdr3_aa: CASSYSSRAANTEAFF

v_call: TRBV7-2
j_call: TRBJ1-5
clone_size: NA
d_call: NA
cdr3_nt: TGTGCCAGCAGCTTTAGGACAGTTAATCAGCCCCAGCATTTT
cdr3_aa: CASSFRTVNQPQHF

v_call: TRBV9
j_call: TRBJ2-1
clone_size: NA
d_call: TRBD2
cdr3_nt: TGTGCCAGCAGCTCGTCAGGCAACCGGGGGGATGAGCAGTTCTTC
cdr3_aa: CASSSSGNRGDEQFF

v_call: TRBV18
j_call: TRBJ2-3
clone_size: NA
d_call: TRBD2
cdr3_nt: TGTGCCAGCTCAGGTAGCGGGAGTGAGAATACGCAGTATTTT
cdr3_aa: CASSGSGSENTQYF

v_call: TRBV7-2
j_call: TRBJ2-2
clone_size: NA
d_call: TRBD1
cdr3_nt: TGTGCCAGCAGCCTGGGACAGGGGTACACCGGGGAGCTGTTTTTT
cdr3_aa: CASSLGQGYTGELFF

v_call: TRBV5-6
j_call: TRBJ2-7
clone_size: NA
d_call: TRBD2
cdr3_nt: TGTGCCAGCAGCTCCTGGGGAGGGGCTCGCGAGCAGTACTTC
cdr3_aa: CASSSWGGAREQYF

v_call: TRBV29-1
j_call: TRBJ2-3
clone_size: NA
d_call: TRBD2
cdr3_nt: TGCAGCGTTGAAGGAGCTAGCGGGAGTGAAGAACCAGATACGCAGTATTTT
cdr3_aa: CSVEGASGSEEPDTQYF

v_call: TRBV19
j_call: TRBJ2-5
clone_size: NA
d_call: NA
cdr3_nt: TGTGCCAGTAGTATAGGTCAGGGTACAGAGACCCAGTACTTC
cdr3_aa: CASSIGQGTETQYF

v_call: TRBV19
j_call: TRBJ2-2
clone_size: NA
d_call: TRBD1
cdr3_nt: TGTGCCAGTACAACCGGGACAGCGAACACCGGGGAGCTGTTTTTT
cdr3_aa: CASTTGTANTGELFF

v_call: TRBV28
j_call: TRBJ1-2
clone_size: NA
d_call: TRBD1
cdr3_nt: TGTGCCAGCAGTTTTCCGGGACAGTCTTATGGCTACACCTTC
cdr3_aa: CASSFPGQSYGYTF

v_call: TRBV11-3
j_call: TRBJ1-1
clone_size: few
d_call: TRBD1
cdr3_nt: TGTGCCAGCAGTTCCAGACAGGGGAACACTGAAGCTTTCTTT
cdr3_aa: CASSSRQGNTEAFF

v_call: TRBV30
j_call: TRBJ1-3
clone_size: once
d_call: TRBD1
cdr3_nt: TGTGCCTGGAGTCCGGAACATGGGACAGCTGGAAACACCATATATTTT
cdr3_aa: CAWSPEHGTAGNTIYF

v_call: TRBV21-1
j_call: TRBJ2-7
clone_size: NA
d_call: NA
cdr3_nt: TGTGCCAGCAGCAAACGACAGGCGAGCTCCTACGAGCAGTACTTC
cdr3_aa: CASSKRQASSYEQYF

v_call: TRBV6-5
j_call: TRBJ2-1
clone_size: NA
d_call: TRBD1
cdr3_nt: TGTGCCAGCAGTTACTCCTACAGGGGCTCGCAGTTCTTC
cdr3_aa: CASSYSYRGSQFF

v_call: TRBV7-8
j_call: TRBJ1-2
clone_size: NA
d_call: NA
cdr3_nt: TGTGCCAGCAGCTTGGACAGAAATAACTATGGCTACACCTTC
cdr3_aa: CASSLDRNNYGYTF

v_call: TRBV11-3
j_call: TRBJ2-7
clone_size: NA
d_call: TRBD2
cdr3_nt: TGTGCCAGCAGCCCAGGTAGCGGGAGGAACTACGAGCAGTACTTC
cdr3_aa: CASSPGSGRNYEQYF

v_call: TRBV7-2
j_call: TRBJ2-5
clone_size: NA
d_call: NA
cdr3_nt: TGTGCCAGCCGGCGGGCGACTCAAGAGACCCAGTACTTC
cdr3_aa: CASRRATQETQYF

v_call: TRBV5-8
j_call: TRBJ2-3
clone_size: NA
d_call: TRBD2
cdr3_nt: TGTGCCAGCAGCTTCGGGACTAGCGGGGCAGATACGCAGTATTTT
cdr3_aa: CASSFGTSGADTQYF

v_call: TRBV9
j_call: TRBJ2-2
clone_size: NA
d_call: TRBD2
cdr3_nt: TGTGCCAGCAGCTTTCGGACTAGCGATAACACCGGGGAGCTGTTTTTT
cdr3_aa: CASSFRTSDNTGELFF